The clone carrying this TCR beta chain is medium-sized (0.01 to 0.1%) within its sample. This entry is derived from a study of OX40 agonist ivuxolimab in advanced cancers. In the study overall: An anti-OX40 (CD134) antibody with agonistic activity, ivuxolimab, was administered to patients. Dose-escalation cases comprised hepatocellular carcinoma, melanoma, renal cell or head and neck cancer. Among those treated, three patients had partial responses, one with hepatocellular carcinoma and two with cutaneous melanoma.

Per the germline V gene, CDR1 is MNHEY and CDR2 is SVGAGI. The CDR3 is 13 residues long. The J segment lost 8 bases and the V segment lost 4 bases, leaving 2 bases of the junction unmatched. This table comes from immunoSEQ multiplex PCR, and its TCRdb copy is limited to in-frame clones, with some not included. The repertoire includes some 71,000 clones, about 83% of them detected once, and around 0.78% sits in the top ten. Sequenced material: CD4+ or CD8+ T cells sorted from blood, taken in a trial of the OX40 agonist ivuxolimab. This TCR derives from an adult with an advanced solid tumor such as melanoma, head and neck, liver or kidney cancer. The V and J genes are TRBV6-5 and TRBJ1-6, with 7 positions matching TRBD1. The DNA of the CDR3 is TGTGCCAGCAGTTTCGACAGGGATTCACCCCTCCACTTT. Translated, it gives CASSFDRDSPLHF.